This T cell receptor beta chain was recorded in a study of neurological immune-mediated disorders. The method for making cDNA was 5'RACE, and it used 10-nucleotide random UMIs. Using its own MiXCR run on the 5' RACE reads, TCRdb lists one record per CDR3 protein. The sample yields about 41,000 distinct CDR3 sequences, about 14% seen once. CDR1 MNHEY and CDR2 SMNVEV come from the germline V gene (reference sequence). CDR3 length: 16 residues. The V gene lost 2 bases and the J gene lost 0 bases, with 10 bases spanning the gap. This clonotype has a count of ten or more. The origin of this receptor is a woman aged 60-75 years with HTLV-1-associated myelopathy (HAM/TSP). The chain has TRBV27 and TRBJ2-2, with D hard to call. Sequenced input: CD4+ T cells from blood. CDR3 nucleotides: TGTGCCAGCAGTTTACAGAGCCTGTCGAACACCGGGGAGCTGTTTTTT. Amino acids: CASSLQSLSNTGELFF.